This entry concerns a single T cell receptor (beta chain). Its target antigen remains unknown. No quality values exist for individual bases; no much larger clone is one base distant. This sample is part of a study of T cell changes during pregnancy in multiple sclerosis (dated by TCRdb to the late 2010s). With regard to the full study: Changes in the T cell repertoire over the course of pregnancy were examined in this study in women with multiple sclerosis.

The library was made by the immunoSEQ multiplex PCR assay. Here the immuneACCESS table is served through TCRdb, limited to in-frame sequences with V and J called. Missing clones are a known gap in these copies; in checked studies unresolved V genes cover under half, and the rest lacks a known reason. The sample records about 100,000 clones, approximately 90% of which are singletons. The ten top clones hold just under 2% of the sample. Inclusive of the bounding cysteine and phenylalanine, the CDR3 is 12 residues long. Just CDR3 DNA is preserved here, 36 bases in frame from base 1. V was cut back by 5 bases and J by 8 bases, leaving a gap of 13 bases between them. CDR1 and CDR2, per the germline V gene, are MNHEY and SVGAGI.

The receptor was isolated from a female donor with multiple sclerosis, enrolled in a pregnancy study. This specimen was peripheral blood, taken after pregnancy. This chain joins TRBV6-5 to TRBJ2-7; the D segment cannot be called with confidence. The DNA reads TGTGCCAGCAGTACTGGATGGCGGCAGCAGTACTTC. This codes for CASSTGWRQQYF.